The 12 T cell receptor beta chains in this list originate from one sample, sequenced in a study of technical replicates of blood from several donors. Produced via immunoSEQ multiplex PCR; TCRdb's table is partial and in-frame only. The table records around 57,000 clones, 85% to 95% of them present only once. Source material: T cells isolated from PBMCs. The receptors derive from a human donor in good health.

This rearrangement joins TRBV28 to TRBJ1-2; a weak D match, TRBD1 (5 bases). Trimming removed 0 bases at V and 4 bases at J, with 18 bases between. Per germline, CDR1 MDHEN and CDR2 SYDVKM. The CDR3 is 17 amino acids. The CDR3 region has the DNA TGTGCCAGCAGTTTATGGGACACGGAGGGGCTTCTCTATGGCTACACCTTC. This gives the protein CASSLWDTEGLLYGYTF.

This chain joins TRBV7-3 and TRBJ2-7, with 7 positions matching TRBD1. The CDR3 runs 13 residues. V gave up 5 bases and J gave up 5 bases; unmatched junction bases: 6. The germline V gene encodes CDR1 SGHTA and CDR2 FQGTGA. CDR3 in amino acids: CASSATGYDEQYF. The CDR3 DNA reads TGTGCCAGCAGCGCGACAGGGTATGACGAGCAGTACTTC.

This sequence joins TRBV28 and TRBJ2-3; TRBD2 matches 9 bases. From germline, CDR1 is MDHEN and CDR2 SYDVKM. V lost 2 bases, J lost 1 base, and 1 base stayed unmatched. CDR3 size: 15 residues. CDR3 protein: CASSLGGRGTDTQYF. CDR3 in DNA: TGTGCCAGCAGTTTAGGCGGGAGGGGCACAGATACGCAGTATTTT.

The rearrangement joins TRBV6-5 to TRBJ2-7; 11 bases match TRBD2. The germline gives CDR1 MNHEY, CDR2 SVGAGI. The trim removed 9 bases at V and 3 bases at J, leaving 1 base unmatched. The CDR3 contains 12 residues. The CDR3 loop is CASGTSGYEQYF. The CDR3 nucleotides read TGTGCCAGTGGGACTAGCGGCTACGAGCAGTACTTC.

The genes are TRBV15 and TRBJ2-7, with TRBD1 matching over 9 bases. CDR3 size: 17 residues. J gave up 5 bases and V 0 bases, and 11 bases lay outside the gene matches. The germline gives CDR1 LNHNV, CDR2 YYDKDF (reference sequence). The CDR3 is CATSRDTTGTGSHEQYF. The DNA of the CDR3 is TGTGCCACCAGCAGAGACACCACCGGGACAGGGAGCCACGAGCAGTACTTC.

This chain joins TRBV15 and TRBJ2-7; no clear D gene. The length of the CDR3 is 15 residues. From germline, CDR1 is LNHNV and CDR2 YYDKDF (reference sequence). V lost 0 bases to trimming and J lost 0 bases, with 9 bases between them. The CDR3 bases are TGTGCCACCAGCAGAGAAGCGCCGAACTCCTACGAGCAGTACTTC. Residues: CATSREAPNSYEQYF.

The V gene is TRBV5-1, the J gene TRBJ2-1; D is undetermined. Per germline, CDR1 SGHRS and CDR2 YFSETQ. Trimming removed 4 bases at V and 7 bases at J, with 24 bases between. There are 17 residues in the CDR3. CDR3 DNA: TGCGCCAGCAGCAAAAACCTTGCATTTACTGGTGTGAATGAGCAGTTCTTC. Its protein is CASSKNLAFTGVNEQFF.

This chain connects TRBV7-9 to TRBJ2-7; TRBD2 aligns across 14 bases. Looked up from germline, CDR1 is SEHNR and CDR2 is FQNEAQ (reference sequence). The CDR3 has 14 amino acids. V lost 4 bases and J lost 6; bases outside the gene matches: 2. The CDR3 DNA reads as TGTGCCAGCAGCTCCGGGACTAGCGGGAGCGAGCAGTACTTC. Translating it yields CASSSGTSGSEQYF.

Here the CDR3 reads CASSYGTTGGRRQPQHF. CDR3 bases: TGTGCCAGCAGCTACGGGACCACAGGGGGAAGGCGTCAGCCCCAGCATTTT. This chain uses TRBV7-9 with TRBJ1-5; 8 positions match TRBD1. Per germline, CDR1 SEHNR and CDR2 FQNEAQ (reference sequence). The V segment lost 4 bases and the J segment 6 bases; nucleotides outside the gene matches: 14. The CDR3 has 17 residues.

The chain combines TRBV10-3 with TRBJ2-1; D is undetermined. The CDR3 is 15 residues long. In germline, CDR1 is ENHRY, CDR2 SYGVKD. V dropped 6 bases and J dropped 0 bases, with 12 bases sitting between them. DNA for the CDR3: TGTGCCATCAGAAGCATTAGGAGCTCCTACAATGAGCAGTTCTTC. Translated, it gives CAIRSIRSSYNEQFF.

The chain links TRBV14 to TRBJ2-7, with 13 bases identical to TRBD2. The germline gives CDR1 SGHDN, CDR2 FVKESK. The CDR3 length is 15 residues. J was trimmed by 3 bases and V by 4 bases; bases with no gene match: 3. CDR3 nucleotide sequence: TGTGCCAGCAGCCGGACTAGCGGGGGACTCTACGAGCAGTACTTC. Protein sequence: CASSRTSGGLYEQYF. Filled out from reference TRBV14 and TRBJ2-7, the complete variable domain reads EAGVTQFPSHSVIEKGQTVTLRCDPISGHDNLYWYRRVMGKEIKFLLHFVKESKQDESGMPNNRFLAERTGGTYSTLKVQPAELEDSGVYFCASSRTSGGLYEQYFGPGTRLTVT.

The V call is TRBV28, the J call TRBJ1-1, with a weak D call TRBD1 (6 bases). V dropped 6 bases and J dropped 4 bases, with 15 bases sitting between them. Germline V gene data show CDR1 as MDHEN and CDR2 as SYDVKM. The CDR3 covers 14 residues. The CDR3 sequence is CASSPGQFLTEAFF. The CDR3 DNA follows: TGTGCCAGCAGCCCCGGACAGTTCCTCACTGAAGCTTTCTTT.